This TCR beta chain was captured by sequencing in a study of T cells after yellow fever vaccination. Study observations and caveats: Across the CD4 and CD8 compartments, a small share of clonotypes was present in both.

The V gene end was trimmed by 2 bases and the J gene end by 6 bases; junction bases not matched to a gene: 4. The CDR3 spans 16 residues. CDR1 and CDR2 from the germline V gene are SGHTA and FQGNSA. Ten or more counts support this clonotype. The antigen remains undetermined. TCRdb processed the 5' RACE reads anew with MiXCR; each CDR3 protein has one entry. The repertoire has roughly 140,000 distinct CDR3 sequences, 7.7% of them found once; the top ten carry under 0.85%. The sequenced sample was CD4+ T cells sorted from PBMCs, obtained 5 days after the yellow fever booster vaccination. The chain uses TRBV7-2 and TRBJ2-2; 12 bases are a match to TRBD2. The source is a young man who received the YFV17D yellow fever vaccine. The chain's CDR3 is CASSLRLAGDSGELFF. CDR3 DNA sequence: TGTGCCAGCAGCTTACGACTAGCGGGAGACTCCGGGGAGCTGTTTTTT.